What follows are 4 T cell receptor beta chains derived from one specimen sequenced in a study of post-analysis software for immune sequencing data. Antigens for these TCRs are unknown. Included in the TCR beta cDNA libraries were unique molecular identifiers. Using its own MiXCR run on the PCR reads, TCRdb lists one record per CDR3 protein. The table shows roughly 800,000 distinct CDR3 sequences, with around 45% occurring only once. Study-wide findings and caveats: Elevated frequency relative to controls characterized four or five TRBV segments in patients, TRBV5-6, TRBV5-1 and TRBV20-1 among them.

Specimen: blood. These receptors all come from a girl aged 5-17 years with multiple sclerosis.

CDR3 loop: CAISEAGGINEQFF. CDR3 nucleotides: TGTGCCATCAGTGAGGCGGGAGGGATCAATGAGCAGTTCTTC. V gene TRBV10-3 combines with J gene TRBJ2-1; TRBD2 aligns across 9 bases. The CDR3 is 14 residues long. Germline V gives CDR1 ENHRY, CDR2 SYGVKD. V lost 2 bases, J lost 6 bases, and 2 bases stayed unmatched.

V is TRBV12-3 or TRBV12-4 and J is TRBJ1-2; D unclear. The CDR3 loop spans 14 amino acids. Trimming shortened V by 7 bases and J by 4 bases, and 16 bases separated the two germline ends. Here the CDR3 DNA reads TGTGCCAGCACCTCCACCCCCGGGCTCTATGGCTACACCTTC. Encoded protein: CASTSTPGLYGYTF.

V usage is TRBV11-2 and J usage is TRBJ2-3, with 8 bases aligning to TRBD1. Trimming at V came to 3 bases and at J to 0 bases, leaving 2 bases not matched to a gene. CDR1 and CDR2 (germline): SGHAT, FQNNGV. The CDR3 spans 15 residues. For the CDR3, the DNA is TGTGCCAGCAGCTTGGGACAGGCGAGCACAGATACGCAGTATTTT. Protein product: CASSLGQASTDTQYF. Supplemented by reference TRBV11-2 and TRBJ2-3, the full variable domain reads EAGVAQSPRYKIIEKRQSVAFWCNPISGHATLYWYQQILGQGPKLLIQFQNNGVVDDSQLPKDRFSAERLKGVDSTLKIQPAKLEDSAVYLCASSLGQASTDTQYFGPGTRLTVL.

This clonotype showed up just a few times. The rearrangement uses TRBV7-8 and TRBJ2-7; D perhaps matches TRBD1 (5 bases). The J call may be wrong; the DNA end is better matched by TRBJ2-5. CDR1 is SGHVS and CDR2 is FQNEAQ in the germline V gene. The CDR3 spans 15 residues. CDR3 amino acids: CASSLPTAVWETQYF. CDR3 nucleotide sequence: TGTGCCAGCAGCTTACCGACAGCTGTGTGGGAGACCCAGTACTTC.